Below, one T cell receptor (beta chain) is given with its context. What it binds is unknown. Germline lookup yields CDR1 SGHNT and CDR2 YYREEE (reference sequence). The CDR3 runs to 14 residues. With V trimmed by 3 bases and J by 5 bases, 3 bases remained unmatched. This record comes from a study of T cell responses to AZD1222 COVID-19 vaccine. The method was immunoSEQ multiplex PCR; TCRdb's version includes in-frame clones alone and lacks a portion of them. The table includes about 150,000 clones, about 94% detected once. The study's findings and limits: Reportedly, nearly half the spike-specific TCRs target unmutated variant regions. Females outnumbered males among donors, who were mostly white British; clonal diversity was possibly underestimated.

This receptor was identified in an adult in good health. The sample was peripheral blood, taken on day 0 of AZD1222 vaccination. The rearrangement uses TRBV5-4 and TRBJ2-5, with 11 positions matching TRBD2. CDR3 sequence (DNA): TGTGCCAGCAGCTCACTAGCGGGAGACGAGACCCAGTACTTC. Translation: CASSSLAGDETQYF.